The T cell receptor (beta chain) described here comes from a study of cytomegalovirus exposure and HLA in healthy donors. Study background: When roughly 420 donors were genotyped, just over 80% of them were found to fall in the Caucasian-associated ancestry cluster. The study, taken as a whole, reports: Evidence from a later analysis indicated that most CMV-associated TCR beta chains looked HLA-restricted.

Each donor was healthy, and each was a bone marrow donor. It was with 60 Vbeta and 13 Jbeta primers that the PCR ran. Produced via immunoSEQ multiplex PCR; TCRdb's table is partial and in-frame only. The profile covers 150,000 to 200,000 clones, with about three quarters appearing a single time and around 3.2% taken by the ten largest. Germline V CDR1 and CDR2: MGHDK, SYGVNS. This CDR3 spans 16 amino acids. The V end was cut by 3 bases, the J end by 4 bases, with 18 bases between. Concerning this clone itself: Its antigen is undetermined.

Sequences were obtained from PBMCs. The rearrangement links TRBV25-1 to TRBJ1-2, with a possible D match to TRBD1 (5 bases). This clonotype was sampled from a female donor in good health and CMV-seronegative. The CDR3 region is CASSEPGDLASYGYTF. The CDR3 bases are TGTGCCAGCAGTGAGCCGGGGGACCTCGCATCCTATGGCTACACCTTC.